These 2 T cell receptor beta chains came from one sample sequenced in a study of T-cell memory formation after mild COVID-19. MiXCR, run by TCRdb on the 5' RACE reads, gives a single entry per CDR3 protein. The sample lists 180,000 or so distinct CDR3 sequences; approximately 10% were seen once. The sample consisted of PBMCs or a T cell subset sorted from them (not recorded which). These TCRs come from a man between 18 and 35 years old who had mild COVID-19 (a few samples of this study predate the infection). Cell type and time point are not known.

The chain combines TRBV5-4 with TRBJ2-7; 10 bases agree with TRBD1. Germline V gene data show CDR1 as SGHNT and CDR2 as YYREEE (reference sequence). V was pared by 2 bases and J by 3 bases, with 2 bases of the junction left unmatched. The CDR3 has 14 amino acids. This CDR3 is CASSFGDRGYEQYF. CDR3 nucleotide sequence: TGTGCCAGCAGCTTTGGGGACAGGGGCTACGAGCAGTACTTC.

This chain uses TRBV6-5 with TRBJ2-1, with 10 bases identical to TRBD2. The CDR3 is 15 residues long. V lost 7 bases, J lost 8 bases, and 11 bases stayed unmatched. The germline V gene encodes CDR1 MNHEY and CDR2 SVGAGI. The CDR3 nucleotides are TGTGCCAGCACCCGGAGCGGGGGGGCCGGATATGAGCAGTTCTTC. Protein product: CASTRSGGAGYEQFF.